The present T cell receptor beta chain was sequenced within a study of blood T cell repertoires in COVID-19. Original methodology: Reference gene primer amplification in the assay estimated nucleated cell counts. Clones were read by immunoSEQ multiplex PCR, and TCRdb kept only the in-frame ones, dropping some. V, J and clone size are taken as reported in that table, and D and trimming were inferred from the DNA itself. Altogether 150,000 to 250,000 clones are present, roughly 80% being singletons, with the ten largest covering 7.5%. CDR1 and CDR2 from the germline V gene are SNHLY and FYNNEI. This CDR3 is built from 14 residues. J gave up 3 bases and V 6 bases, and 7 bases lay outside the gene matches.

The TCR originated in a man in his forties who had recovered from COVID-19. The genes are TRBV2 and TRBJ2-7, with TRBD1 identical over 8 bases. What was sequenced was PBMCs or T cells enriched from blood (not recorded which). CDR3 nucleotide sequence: TGTGCCAGCAGACAAGTACAGGGGGTCTACGAGCAGTACTTC. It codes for CASRQVQGVYEQYF.